The rows below give T cell receptor beta chains drawn from one sample of a study of vaccination and CD4 T cells after COVID-19. The antigens of these receptors remain unknown. From the PCR reads, TCRdb called clonotypes with MiXCR, one entry per CDR3 protein. Altogether some 11,000 distinct CDR3 sequences are present, around 52% being singletons, with the ten largest covering more than 12%. Sample: CD4+ T cells from blood, cultured in vitro. These receptors all stem from a human donor who had recovered from COVID-19. Each CDR3 is given with its conserved first and last residue. The D gene is left open where the match is weak. Clone sizes are given selectively: once, few, many, or a class where the clone is expanded.

D gene	J gene	V gene	clone size	CDR3 DNA	CDR3 protein
-	TRBJ1-6	TRBV7-9	-	TGTGCCAGCAGCCAGGACTCCTATAATTCACCCCTCCACTTT	CASSQDSYNSPLHF
TRBD1	TRBJ1-5	TRBV19	few	TGTGCCAGCACCGGGACAGGGGGCTATCAGCCCCAGCATTTT	CASTGTGGYQPQHF
-	TRBJ1-1	TRBV7-2	few	TGTGCCAGCAGCTTAGACGCCGGCCGTGAAGCTTTCTTT	CASSLDAGREAFF
-	TRBJ1-2	TRBV19	-	TGTGCCAGTAGTCCGGATGGGCGGGAAAACTATGGCTACACCTTC	CASSPDGRENYGYTF
-	TRBJ2-1	TRBV11-3	-	TGTGCCAGCAGCCTCGAGGCATGGAGCTCCTACAATGAGCAGTTCTTC	CASSLEAWSSYNEQFF
-	TRBJ1-2	TRBV6-4	few	TGTGCCAGCAGTGCGGGGGCCCCCTATGGCTACACCTTC	CASSAGAPYGYTF
TRBD2	TRBJ2-3	TRBV6-1	few	TGTGCCAGCAGCCGCGGACTAGCGGGGAACACAGATACGCAGTATTTT	CASSRGLAGNTDTQYF
-	TRBJ1-5	TRBV7-2	few	TGTGCCAGCAGCTTATCAGGGAATGGCAATCAGCCCCAGCATTTT	CASSLSGNGNQPQHF
TRBD2	TRBJ2-6	TRBV27	-	TGTGCCAGCACCAGACTAGCGGGGGTTTCTGGGGCCAACGTCCTGACTTTC	CASTRLAGVSGANVLTF
TRBD2	TRBJ2-1	TRBV7-2	few	TGTGCCAGCAGATGGGAGGGTGAGCAGTTCTTC	CASRWEGEQFF
-	TRBJ2-7	TRBV29-1	-	TGCAGCGTTGAAAGGACAACGGGCGAGCAGTACTTC	CSVERTTGEQYF
-	TRBJ2-7	TRBV5-4	-	TGTGCCAGCAGCTTGGGGGGCTTCCAGTTCTACGAGCAGTACTTC	CASSLGGFQFYEQYF
TRBD1	TRBJ2-2	TRBV19	few	TGTGCCAGTACCCCCGACAGGGGCACCGGGGAGCTGTTTTTT	CASTPDRGTGELFF
TRBD2	TRBJ2-2	TRBV7-3	-	TGTGCCAGCAGCCCATCCCGACTAGCGGCGAACACCGGGGAGCTGTTTTTT	CASSPSRLAANTGELFF
-	TRBJ1-1	TRBV4-2	-	TGTGCCAGCAGCCAAGCCAGACCGGACACTGAAGCTTTCTTT	CASSQARPDTEAFF
-	TRBJ1-1	TRBV30	-	TGTGCCTGGACCAGGAACTTGAACACTGAAGCTTTCTTT	CAWTRNLNTEAFF
-	TRBJ1-1	TRBV7-2	-	TGTGCCTCGCTGGTGAAAGGGGGCACTGAAGCTTTCTTT	CASLVKGGTEAFF
-	TRBJ2-5	TRBV20-1	-	TGCAGTGCTAGGGCGCTAGCAGGACAGACCCAGTACTTC	CSARALAGQTQYF
-	TRBJ2-1	TRBV6-1	-	TGTGCCAGCAAAGTTGCTGGGGCGCTCAATGAGCAGTTCTTC	CASKVAGALNEQFF
-	TRBJ1-2	TRBV30	few	TGTGCCTGGAGCCCTCGGGAGCACTATGGCTACACCTTC	CAWSPREHYGYTF
TRBD1	TRBJ1-6	TRBV6-1	-	TGTGCCAGCAGCCCGCAGGGGGGGAATTCACCCCTCCACTTT	CASSPQGGNSPLHF
TRBD1	TRBJ2-7	TRBV6-2/TRBV6-3	-	TGTGCCAGCAAAAGACAGGGCGGCTACGAGCAGTACTTC	CASKRQGGYEQYF
TRBD2	TRBJ2-7	TRBV7-8	-	TGTGCCAGCAGCTTAGCTACTAGACTAGCGGGAGGGGGCCGGGACGAGCAGTACTTC	CASSLATRLAGGGRDEQYF
-	TRBJ1-1	TRBV5-1	-	TGCGCCAGCAGCTCCGCCTCATTGAACACTGAAGCTTTCTTT	CASSSASLNTEAFF
TRBD1	TRBJ2-7	TRBV30	-	TGTGCCTGGGGACAGGGTACCTACGAGCAGTACTTC	CAWGQGTYEQYF
TRBD2	TRBJ2-5	TRBV7-6	-	TGTGCCAGCAGCCCATGGAGTAGCGGGACCCAAGAGACCCAGTACTTC	CASSPWSSGTQETQYF
-	TRBJ2-5	TRBV27	-	TGTGCCAGCAGTCCGGCGTGGGGGGACGGGACCCAGTACTTC	CASSPAWGDGTQYF
-	TRBJ2-1	TRBV6-1	-	TGTGCCACTACGCCTACGTACGCAGTCAATGAGCAGTTCTTC	CATTPTYAVNEQFF
-	TRBJ2-7	TRBV7-2	-	TGTGCCAGCAGCTCCAATTCCTTCTACGAGCAGTACTTC	CASSSNSFYEQYF
TRBD1	TRBJ1-1	TRBV7-9	few	TGTGCCAGCAGCTCAGGGGGGTGGAACACTGAAGCTTTCTTT	CASSSGGWNTEAFF
-	TRBJ1-6	TRBV9	-	TGTGCCAGCAGCCCAGACGACAGGAGCACCTATAATTCACCCCTCCACTTT	CASSPDDRSTYNSPLHF
TRBD2	TRBJ2-5	TRBV18	-	TGTGCCAGCTCACCACGTGCGCCGGGACTACCCGCTGAGACCCAGTACTTC	CASSPRAPGLPAETQYF
-	TRBJ2-1	TRBV6-2/TRBV6-3	few	TGTGCCAGCAACCAGGGGCGTGGGGGAGCCTACAATGAGCAGTTCTTC	CASNQGRGGAYNEQFF
TRBD1	TRBJ2-1	TRBV7-9	-	TGTGCCAGCAGCTATCTGACAGGGACGGTAATCAATGAGCAGTTCTTC	CASSYLTGTVINEQFF
TRBD2	TRBJ2-2	TRBV9	-	TGTGCCAGCAGCGTAAGGGAAAGCGGGAGAAGCGGGGAGCTGTTTTTT	CASSVRESGRSGELFF
-	TRBJ2-7	TRBV11-3	-	TGTGCCAGCAGCGAGGGGGACGGGAGAGCGCAGTACTTC	CASSEGDGRAQYF
-	TRBJ1-5	TRBV2	few	TGTGCCAGCAAAAGACAGAATAGCAATCAGCCCCAGCATTTT	CASKRQNSNQPQHF
-	TRBJ1-3	TRBV19	few	TGTGCCAGTAGCCACGAGAGGACTGGAAACACCATATATTTT	CASSHERTGNTIYF
-	TRBJ1-1	TRBV12-3/TRBV12-4	-	TGTGCCAGCAGTTTAGCCGGGGCAACTGAAGCTTTCTTT	CASSLAGATEAFF
-	TRBJ2-2	TRBV18	-	TGTGCCAGCTCACCACTTAACAGGGCCGGGGAGCTGTTTTTT	CASSPLNRAGELFF
-	TRBJ1-1	TRBV7-2	few	TGTGCCAGCAGCTTACTAGGAGAGAACACTGAAGCTTTCTTT	CASSLLGENTEAFF